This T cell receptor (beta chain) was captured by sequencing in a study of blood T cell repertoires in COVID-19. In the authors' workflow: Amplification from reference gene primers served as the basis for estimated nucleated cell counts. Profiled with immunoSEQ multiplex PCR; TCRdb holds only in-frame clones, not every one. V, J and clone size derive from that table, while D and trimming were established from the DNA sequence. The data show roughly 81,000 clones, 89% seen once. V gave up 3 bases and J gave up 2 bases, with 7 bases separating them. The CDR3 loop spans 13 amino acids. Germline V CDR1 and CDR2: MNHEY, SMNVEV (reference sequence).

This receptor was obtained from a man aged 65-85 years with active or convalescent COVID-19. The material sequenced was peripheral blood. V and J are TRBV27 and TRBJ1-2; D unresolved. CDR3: CASSFRGNYGYTF. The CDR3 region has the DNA TGTGCCAGCAGTTTCCGAGGGAACTATGGCTACACCTTC.